These 17 T cell receptor beta chains were all obtained from the same sample, sequenced in a study of CD8 T cells in ankylosing spondylitis. TCRdb ran MiXCR on the 5' RACE reads and lists one entry per CDR3 protein. The table lists about 340,000 distinct CDR3 sequences, roughly 22% of them singletons, with about an eighth in the top ten. The specimen sequenced was blood, either unsorted or a sorted T cell fraction (not recorded which). The receptors were gathered from a male donor with ankylosing spondylitis or in good health (not recorded which).

The J gene is TRBJ2-3, the V gene TRBV12-3 or TRBV12-4, with a weak D call TRBD2 (5 bases). V was pared by 6 bases and J by 6 bases, with 10 bases between. The CDR3 contains 12 residues. This CDR3 reads CASRLGWDTQYF. CDR3 nucleotides: TGTGCCAGCAGACTAGGCTGGGATACGCAGTATTTT.

The chain has TRBV4-1 and TRBJ2-1; D may correspond to TRBD1 or TRBD2 (6 bases each). Trimming cost V 7 bases and J 7 bases, with 11 bases left between them. Germline CDR1 reads MGHRA; CDR2 reads YSYEKL. CDR3 length: 12 residues. CDR3 nucleotide sequence: TGCGCCAGCACGGGGGCCGGGAATGAGCAGTTCTTC. This codes for CASTGAGNEQFF.

The chain carries TRBV18 and TRBJ2-5; D is perhaps TRBD2 (5 bases). Germline V gene data show CDR1 as KGHSH and CDR2 as LQKENI. This CDR3 has 15 amino acids. Trimming shortened V by 3 bases and J by 1 base, and 12 bases separated the two germline ends. The CDR3 sequence: CASSPEGSLQETQYF. The CDR3 bases are TGTGCCAGCTCACCCGAGGGCAGCCTCCAAGAGACCCAGTACTTC.

J is TRBJ2-5 and V is TRBV3-1, with TRBD2 as a possible D gene (5 bases). CDR1 and CDR2 from the germline V gene are LGHDT and YNNKEL (reference sequence). The CDR3 covers 15 residues. V dropped 4 bases and J dropped 5 bases, with 17 bases sitting between them. This CDR3 is CASSPWLAKWETQYF. The CDR3 region has the DNA TGTGCCAGCAGCCCCTGGCTAGCAAAGTGGGAGACCCAGTACTTC.

The chain carries TRBV20-1 and TRBJ1-6, with D tentatively TRBD1 (5 bases). CDR1 and CDR2 from the germline V gene are DFQATT and SNEGSKA (reference sequence). The V gene lost 7 bases and the J gene lost 7 bases, with 23 bases spanning the gap. The CDR3 runs to 16 residues. The CDR3 is CSGRDLREGGNSPLHF. CDR3 coding DNA: TGCAGTGGCAGGGACCTCCGGGAAGGAGGGAATTCACCCCTCCACTTT.

The gene calls are TRBV29-1 and TRBJ1-2, with unresolved D. Looked up from germline, CDR1 is SQVTM and CDR2 is ANQGSEA. This CDR3 has 12 residues. V was shortened by 6 bases and J by 8 bases, with 16 bases between the two germline ends. As DNA, the CDR3 is TGCAGCGTGAGGGTTGAGGAAGGCGGCTACACCTTC. This encodes CSVRVEEGGYTF.

CDR3 bases: TGTGCCAGCAGCCAAGTTAATTTGGAGACCCAGTACTTC. Its translation is CASSQVNLETQYF. The chain has TRBV14 and TRBJ2-5; D is unresolved. From germline, CDR1 is SGHDN and CDR2 FVKESK. Trimming pared 1 base from V and 5 bases from J, leaving 8 bases between. CDR3 length: 13 amino acids. Based on the CDR3 plus reference TRBV14 and TRBJ2-5, the full variable domain is EAGVTQFPSHSVIEKGQTVTLRCDPISGHDNLYWYRRVMGKEIKFLLHFVKESKQDESGMPNNRFLAERTGGTYSTLKVQPAELEDSGVYFCASSQVNLETQYFGPGTRLLVL.

This clonotype was recorded a few times. The V gene is TRBV7-8, the J gene TRBJ2-1, with D possibly matching TRBD2 (5 bases). V dropped 5 bases and J dropped 8 bases, with 10 bases sitting between them. This CDR3 has 12 residues. Germline lookup yields CDR1 SGHVS and CDR2 FQNEAQ. CDR3 nucleotide sequence: TGTGCCAGCAGCCCGGGGAGTTATGAGCAGTTCTTC. Translating it yields CASSPGSYEQFF.

For the CDR3, the DNA is TGTGCCAGCAGCCAGTGGACCGGGACTAGCGGGAACCTCTACGAGCAGTACTTC. Translated, it gives CASSQWTGTSGNLYEQYF. V and J are TRBV4-2 and TRBJ2-7, with 13 bases that match TRBD2. V lost 3 bases, J lost 3 bases, and 11 bases stayed unmatched. The CDR3 loop spans 18 amino acids. Germline V gives CDR1 LGHNA, CDR2 YNFKEQ.

The chain employs TRBV12-3 or TRBV12-4 and TRBJ2-3, with no clear D. V shed 5 bases and J shed 4 bases, with 13 bases lying between them. The CDR3 is 14 amino acids. DNA for the CDR3: TGTGCCAGCAGTATGGGCCGGGTCGCAGATACGCAGTATTTT. Amino acid sequence: CASSMGRVADTQYF.

CDR3 sequence: CSARERTAFYEQYF. The DNA of the CDR3 is TGCAGTGCCCGGGAAAGGACAGCCTTCTACGAGCAGTACTTC. V usage is TRBV20-1 and J usage is TRBJ2-7, with TRBD1 as a possible D gene (6 bases). The CDR3 sequence is 14 residues long. V lost 6 bases and J 3 bases, leaving 18 bases between the germline ends. Germline CDR1 and CDR2: DFQATT and SNEGSKA (reference sequence).

V gene TRBV12-3 or TRBV12-4 combines with J gene TRBJ2-7, with D possibly being TRBD1 or TRBD2 (5 bases each). The CDR3 has 12 amino acids. The germline V and J ends were trimmed by 5 bases and 5 bases, with 10 bases remaining between them. CDR3 sequence (DNA): TGTGCCAGCAGTCCCGGGGCGGACGAGCAGTACTTC. Translated, it gives CASSPGADEQYF.

The V and J genes are TRBV4-1 and TRBJ2-3; 8 bases map to TRBD2. There are 14 residues in the CDR3. The V gene's germline CDR1 is MGHRA and CDR2 YSYEKL. After removal of 4 bases from V and 2 bases from J, the junction contained 2 bases not matched to a gene. Here the CDR3 reads CASSPSGLTDTQYF. The DNA for the CDR3 is TGCGCCAGCAGCCCTAGCGGGCTCACAGATACGCAGTATTTT.

The chain combines TRBV7-2 with TRBJ2-2, with D uncertain. V was pared by 1 base and J by 3 bases, with 6 bases between. The germline CDR1 and CDR2 sequences are SGHTA and FQGNSA. The CDR3 covers 14 residues. The CDR3 spells CASSLDRYTGELFF. CDR3 in DNA: TGTGCCAGCAGCTTAGACAGATACACCGGGGAGCTGTTTTTT.

The V gene is TRBV5-5, the J gene TRBJ2-2; no reliable D call. In germline, CDR1 is SGHKS, CDR2 YYEKEE (reference sequence). Trimming removed 2 bases at V and 7 bases at J, with 9 bases between. CDR3 size: 13 residues. This chain's CDR3 is CASSFWIGGELFF. CDR3 nucleotides: TGTGCCAGCAGCTTTTGGATTGGCGGGGAGCTGTTTTTT.

J is TRBJ2-5 and V is TRBV9; 9 bases are a match to TRBD1. The V and J ends lost 0 bases and 5 bases, in that order; junction bases with no gene match: 5. Germline lookup yields CDR1 SGDLS and CDR2 YYNGEE. The CDR3 totals 15 residues. As DNA, the CDR3 is TGTGCCAGCAGCGTAGGACAGGGGGTTTTTGAGACCCAGTACTTC. Amino acids: CASSVGQGVFETQYF. The full variable domain, with the rest looked up from reference TRBV9 and TRBJ2-5, is DSGVTQTPKHLITATGQRVTLRCSPRSGDLSVYWYQQSLDQGLQFLIQYYNGEERAKGNILERFSAQQFPDLHSELNLSSLELGDSALYFCASSVGQGVFETQYFGPGTRLLVL.

V usage is TRBV9 and J usage is TRBJ1-5; 9 bases are a match to TRBD1. V shed 5 bases and J 5 bases; nucleotides not matched to a gene: 5. This CDR3 region has 14 residues. Germline V gene lookup returns CDR1 SGDLS and CDR2 YYNGEE. In DNA form, the CDR3 reads TGTGCCAGCAGTGCCGGGACAGGGTATCAGCCCCAGCATTTT. This codes for CASSAGTGYQPQHF.